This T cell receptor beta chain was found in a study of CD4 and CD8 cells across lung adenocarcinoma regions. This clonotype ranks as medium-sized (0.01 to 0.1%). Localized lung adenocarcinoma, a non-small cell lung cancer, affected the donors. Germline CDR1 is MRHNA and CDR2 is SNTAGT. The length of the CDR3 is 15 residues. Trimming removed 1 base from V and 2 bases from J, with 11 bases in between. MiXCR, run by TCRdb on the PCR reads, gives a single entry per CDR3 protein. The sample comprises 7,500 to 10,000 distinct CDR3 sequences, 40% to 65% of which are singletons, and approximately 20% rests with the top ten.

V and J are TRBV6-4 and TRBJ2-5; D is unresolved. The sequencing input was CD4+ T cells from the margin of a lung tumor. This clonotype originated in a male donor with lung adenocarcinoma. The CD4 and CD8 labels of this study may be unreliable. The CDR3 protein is CASSDFAGTQETQYF. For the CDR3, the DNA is TGTGCCAGCAGTGACTTTGCAGGAACACAAGAGACCCAGTACTTC.